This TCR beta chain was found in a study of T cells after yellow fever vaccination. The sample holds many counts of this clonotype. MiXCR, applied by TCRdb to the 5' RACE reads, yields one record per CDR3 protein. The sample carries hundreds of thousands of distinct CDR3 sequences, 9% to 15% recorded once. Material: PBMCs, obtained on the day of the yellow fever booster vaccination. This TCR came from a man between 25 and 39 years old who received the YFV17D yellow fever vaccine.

This CDR3 reads CASSSKDRGLTGELFF. The DNA for the CDR3 is TGTGCCAGCAGTTCCAAGGACAGGGGGCTTACCGGGGAGCTGTTTTTT. The rearrangement joins TRBV6-5 to TRBJ2-2; 11 nucleotides align to TRBD1. The CDR3 loop spans 16 amino acids. Per germline, CDR1 MNHEY and CDR2 SVGAGI. The ends lost 4 bases at V and 5 bases at J; junction bases unmatched: 6.